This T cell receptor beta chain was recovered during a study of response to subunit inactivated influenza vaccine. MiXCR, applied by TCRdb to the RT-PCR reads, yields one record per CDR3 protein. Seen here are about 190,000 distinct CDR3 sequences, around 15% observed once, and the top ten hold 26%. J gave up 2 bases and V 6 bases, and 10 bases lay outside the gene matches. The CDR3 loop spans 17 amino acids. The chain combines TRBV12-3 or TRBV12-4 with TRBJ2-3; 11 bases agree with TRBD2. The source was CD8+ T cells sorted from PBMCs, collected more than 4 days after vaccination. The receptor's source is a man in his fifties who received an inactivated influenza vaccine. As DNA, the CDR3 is TGTGCCAGCAGCCCCCGCACTAGCGGGAGAAACACAGATACGCAGTATTTT. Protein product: CASSPRTSGRNTDTQYF.